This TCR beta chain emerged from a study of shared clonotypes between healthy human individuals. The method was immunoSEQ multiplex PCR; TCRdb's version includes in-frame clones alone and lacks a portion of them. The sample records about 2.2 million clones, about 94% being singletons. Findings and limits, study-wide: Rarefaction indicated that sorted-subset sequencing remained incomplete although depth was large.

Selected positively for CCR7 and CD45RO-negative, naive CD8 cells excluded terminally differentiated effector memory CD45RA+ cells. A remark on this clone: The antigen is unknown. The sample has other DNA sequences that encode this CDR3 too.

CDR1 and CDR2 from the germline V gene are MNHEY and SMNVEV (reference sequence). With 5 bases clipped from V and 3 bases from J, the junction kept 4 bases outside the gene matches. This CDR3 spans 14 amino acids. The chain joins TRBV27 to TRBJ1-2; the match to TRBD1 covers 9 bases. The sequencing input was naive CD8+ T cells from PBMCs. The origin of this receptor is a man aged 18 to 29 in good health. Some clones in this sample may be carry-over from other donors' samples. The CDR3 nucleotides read TGTGCCAGCAGTCTCGGGACAGGGTACTATGGCTACACCTTC. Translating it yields CASSLGTGYYGYTF.